Shown below are 8 T cell receptor beta chains from a single sample sequenced in a study of Graves' ophthalmopathy and Graves' hyperthyroidism. TCR beta CDR3 regions were amplified from RNA transcripts. First-round RT-PCR employed HTBI primers, with a second-round multiplex PCR after it. One entry per CDR3 protein results from TCRdb running MiXCR on the multiplex PCR reads. Of about 1.2 million distinct CDR3 sequences in the sample, about 40% are singletons; the top ten hold 11%. Sequencing input: peripheral blood or thyroid tissue (not recorded which). The receptors were gathered from an adult man with Graves' hyperthyroidism.

The chain recombines TRBV7-2 with TRBJ1-1; D remains unclear. V was clipped by 11 bases and J by 4 bases, with 14 bases between them. This CDR3 region has 12 residues. The germline gives CDR1 SGHTA, CDR2 FQGNSA. The CDR3 DNA follows: TGTGCCTGGAAGGGAACGGGCACTGAAGCTTTCTTT. Translated: CAWKGTGTEAFF.

This clonotype was seen ten or more times. The chain has TRBV15 and TRBJ1-2, with D perhaps TRBD1 (6 bases). CDR3 size: 13 residues. Per germline, CDR1 LNHNV and CDR2 YYDKDF (reference sequence). Trimming took off 0 bases at V and 13 bases at J, with 15 bases between the two ends. This CDR3 reads CATSRDLQGLVTF. The CDR3 region has the DNA TGTGCCACCAGCAGAGATCTGCAGGGGTTAGTCACCTTC.

This clonotype was seen many times. The V and J genes are TRBV20-1 and TRBJ2-7; no clear D gene. V was clipped by 5 bases and J by 3 bases, with 5 bases between them. The CDR3 is made up of 10 amino acids. Germline V gene lookup returns CDR1 DFQATT and CDR2 SNEGSKA (reference sequence). The CDR3 nucleotides read TGCAGTGCTTATCACTACGAGCAGTACTTC. As protein: CSAYHYEQYF.

This clonotype was counted ten times or more. This rearrangement joins TRBV7-9 to TRBJ2-7, with D perhaps TRBD2 (6 bases). CDR3 length: 14 amino acids. Germline CDR1 and CDR2: SEHNR and FQNEAQ (reference sequence). Trimming removed 5 bases at V and 2 bases at J, with 13 bases between. CDR3 coding DNA: TGTGCCAGCAGCCCAGGCCCGGGGGCCTACGAGCAGTACTTC. It is translated as CASSPGPGAYEQYF.

This clonotype was seen a handful of times. This chain joins TRBV12-3 or TRBV12-4 and TRBJ2-7; D gene ambiguous. This CDR3 is built from 14 residues. V dropped 5 bases and J dropped 5 bases, with 16 bases sitting between them. The DNA of the CDR3 is TGTGCCAGCAGTACCAATATGCCCATCAACGAGCAGTACTTC. Encoded protein: CASSTNMPINEQYF.

This clonotype was counted only a few times. Relative to the germline gene, one junction end is altered; a read error may explain this. The chain links TRBV10-3 to TRBJ1-6; weak D call: TRBD1 (6 bases). This CDR3 comprises 13 residues. Germline CDR1 and CDR2: ENHRY and SYGVKD. This CDR3 is CASSERGGSPLHF. The DNA of the CDR3 is TGTGCCAGCAGTGAAAGGGGGGGTTCACCCCTCCACTTT.

This clonotype was seen repeatedly, ten times or more. The chain links TRBV7-2 to TRBJ1-5, with D possibly matching TRBD1 (5 bases). The CDR3 covers 15 residues. From germline, CDR1 is SGHTA and CDR2 FQGNSA. V was cut by 0 bases and J by 4 bases, with 10 bases left in between. The CDR3 DNA sequence: TGTGCCAGCAGCTTAGCGGGGACCACGAATCAGCCCCAGCATTTT. It translates to CASSLAGTTNQPQHF.

Many counts were recorded for this clonotype. V gene TRBV7-2 combines with J gene TRBJ2-2; TRBD1 might be the D (5 bases). The germline CDR1 and CDR2 sequences are SGHTA and FQGNSA. Trimming pared 11 bases from V and 1 base from J, leaving 8 bases between. The CDR3 runs 12 residues. CDR3: CAGHLNTGELFF. The CDR3 bases are TGTGCCGGACACTTGAACACCGGGGAGCTGTTTTTT. Drawing the rest from reference TRBV7-2 and TRBJ2-2, the complete variable domain is GAGVSQSPSNKVTEKGKDVELRCDPISGHTALYWYRQSLGQGLEFLIYFQGNSAPDKSGLPSDRFSAERTGGSVSTLTIQRTQQEDSAVYLCAGHLNTGELFFGEGSRLTVL.